This T cell receptor (beta chain) was found in a study of cytomegalovirus exposure and HLA in healthy donors. Turning to the study itself: Clustering assigned over 70% of the approximately 400 genotyped donors to the Caucasian-associated ancestry cluster.

This CDR3 spans 14 amino acids. Trimming cost V 1 base and J 4 bases, with 9 bases left between them. Germline V CDR1 and CDR2: LGHNA, YSLEER. The PCR used 60 Vbeta and 13 Jbeta primers. Assay used: immunoSEQ multiplex PCR; TCRdb lists only in-frame clones, some missing. Counted here are around 110,000 clones, about 79% occurring once; the ten biggest clones make up approximately 4.3%. This clone was counted a few times. This TCR was sampled from a man aged 30 to 45 in good health and CMV-seropositive. Material: PBMCs. The chain joins TRBV4-3 to TRBJ2-3; perhaps TRBD1 as D (5 bases). The DNA for the CDR3 is TGCGCCAGCAGCCAAGTTACCAGGGCAGATACGCAGTATTTT. As protein: CASSQVTRADTQYF.